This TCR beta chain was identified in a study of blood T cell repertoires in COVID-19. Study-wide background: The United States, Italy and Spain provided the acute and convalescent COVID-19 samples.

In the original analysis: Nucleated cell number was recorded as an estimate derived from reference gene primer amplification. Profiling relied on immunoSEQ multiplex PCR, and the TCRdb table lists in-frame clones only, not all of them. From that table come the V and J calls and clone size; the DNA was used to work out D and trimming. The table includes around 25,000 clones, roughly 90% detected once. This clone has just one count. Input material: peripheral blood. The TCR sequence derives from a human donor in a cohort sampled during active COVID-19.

The CDR3: CASSLGQGLYGYTF. DNA of the CDR3: TGTGCCAGCAGTTTAGGACAGGGGCTCTATGGCTACACCTTC. This chain uses TRBV28 with TRBJ1-2, with TRBD1 matching 9 bases. The CDR3 length is 14 residues. V was clipped by 2 bases and J by 4 bases; unmatched bases: 2. The germline V gene encodes CDR1 MDHEN and CDR2 SYDVKM.